Listed here are 30 T cell receptor beta chains from one sample, sequenced in a study of cytomegalovirus exposure and HLA in healthy donors (dated by TCRdb to the late 2010s). Library construction relied on the immunoSEQ multiplex PCR assay. For the multiplex PCR, a mixture combining 60 forward primers for TCR Vbeta segments and 13 reverse primers for TCR Jbeta segments was used. In its TCRdb copy, this immuneACCESS table keeps in-frame sequences only and misses some clones. Where compared with another copy, unresolved V genes explain less than half of these, and the others have no known cause. This sample is represented by roughly 110,000 clones; over 60% of them were singletons. The ten largest clones represent about 6.1% of the sample. The sample consisted of PBMCs. These receptors came from a woman aged 50 to 65 in good health and CMV-seropositive.

The chain carries TRBV7-2 and TRBJ2-5; perhaps TRBD1 as D (5 bases). Germline CDR1 SGHTA, CDR2 FQGNSA. V was cut by 5 bases and J by 1 base, with 11 bases left in between. CDR3 length: 14 residues. DNA of the CDR3: TGTGCCAGCAGCCCAGGGCCAGCCCAAGAGACCCAGTACTTC. Protein sequence: CASSPGPAQETQYF.

J is TRBJ1-6 and V is TRBV5-1, with TRBD1 matching over 8 bases. The CDR3 totals 18 residues. CDR1 is SGHRS and CDR2 is YFSETQ in the germline V gene. Trimming at V came to 1 base and at J to 0 bases, leaving 6 bases not matched to a gene. The CDR3 region is CASSLSTGGSSYNSPLHF. The CDR3, as DNA: TGCGCCAGCAGCTTGAGCACAGGGGGAAGCTCCTATAATTCACCCCTCCACTTT.

Comments on this clone: Mismatch with germline at one junction end may stem from a read error. This chain links TRBV25-1 with TRBJ1-4; 8 nucleotides line up with TRBD1. CDR1 and CDR2 (germline): MGHDK, SYGVNS. CDR3 length: 13 residues. In DNA form, the CDR3 reads TGTGCCAGTAGTGGACAGGGAAATGAAAAACTGTTTTTT. Encoded protein: CASSGQGNEKLFF.

V usage is TRBV10-3 and J usage is TRBJ1-1, with a weak D call TRBD1 (5 bases). Germline V lookup: CDR1 ENHRY, CDR2 SYGVKD. V gave up 4 bases and J gave up 6 bases, with 18 bases separating them. The CDR3 length is 15 residues. The CDR3 DNA reads as TGTGCCATCAGTGGAGTTCAGGGTGGCCTTTCTGAAGCTTTCTTT. Amino acids: CAISGVQGGLSEAFF.

The chain combines TRBV14 with TRBJ2-7; D gene ambiguous. The V gene's germline CDR1 is SGHDN and CDR2 FVKESK. The CDR3 is made up of 16 amino acids. V lost 1 base and J 0 bases, leaving 13 bases between the germline ends. The CDR3: CASSQGRVGVSYEQYF. Here the CDR3 DNA reads TGTGCCAGCAGCCAAGGTCGAGTAGGAGTCTCCTACGAGCAGTACTTC.

This clone was seen only a few times. The rearrangement joins TRBV6-5 to TRBJ2-5, with D possibly TRBD1 on 6 matching bases. Germline loops: CDR1 MNHEY, CDR2 SVGAGI. The CDR3 contains 13 residues. Deletions cut 7 bases from V and 4 bases from J, with 13 bases between. CDR3 amino acids: CASTPAGAETQYF. CDR3 DNA: TGTGCCAGCACTCCTGCAGGGGCAGAGACCCAGTACTTC.

In nucleotides, the CDR3 is TGCGCCAGCAGCTACTGGTCTTCCGGGACTCTTGGAAACACCATATATTTT. Its protein is CASSYWSSGTLGNTIYF. V usage is TRBV5-1 and J usage is TRBJ1-3; TRBD1 might be the D (5 bases). The V end lost 3 bases, the J end lost 3 bases, and 19 bases lay between the germline ends. CDR1 and CDR2 (germline): SGHRS, YFSETQ. The CDR3 is made up of 17 amino acids.

A word on this clone: The junction differs from germline at one of its ends, possibly a read error. The V call is TRBV7-9, the J call TRBJ1-2, with TRBD1 matching 9 bases. CDR3 length equals 14 residues. CDR1 is SEHNR and CDR2 is FQNEAQ in the germline V gene (reference sequence). CDR3 DNA: TGTTCCAGCGGTACTCGGGGACAGGGAGGTGGCTACACCTTC. Its translation: CSSGTRGQGGGYTF.

The chain has TRBV13 and TRBJ1-3, with 9 bases aligning to TRBD1. After removal of 7 bases from V and 1 base from J, the junction contained 2 bases not matched to a gene. The germline CDR1 and CDR2 sequences are PRHDT and FYEKMQ (reference sequence). CDR3 length equals 14 residues. The CDR3 sequence: CASNRGQSGNTIYF. The CDR3 DNA is TGTGCCAGCAACAGGGGGCAGTCTGGAAACACCATATATTTT. The whole variable domain, filled in from reference TRBV13 and TRBJ1-3, reads AAGVIQSPRHLIKEKRETATLKCYPIPRHDTVYWYQQGPGQDPQFLISFYEKMQSDKGSIPDRFSAQQFSDYHSELNMSSLELGDSALYFCASNRGQSGNTIYFGEGSWLTVV.

This chain connects TRBV29-1 to TRBJ1-2, with D tentatively TRBD1 (6 bases). Germline V CDR1 and CDR2: SQVTM, ANQGSEA. The ends were cut back, 8 bases at V and 8 bases at J, with 15 bases in the middle. The CDR3 is made up of 11 amino acids. CDR3 residues: CSSYHREGYTF. The CDR3 region has the DNA TGCAGCTCATACCACAGGGAGGGCTACACCTTC.

Details on this clone: Other DNA sequences in the sample encode the same CDR3. The chain uses TRBV5-1 and TRBJ1-1, with 8 bases fitting TRBD1. CDR3 length equals 15 residues. From germline, CDR1 is SGHRS and CDR2 YFSETQ. V dropped 0 bases and J dropped 1; count of bases not matched to a gene: 2. The CDR3 nucleotides read TGCGCCAGCAGCTTGGTAGGGACAGGGAACACTGAAGCTTTCTTT. This gives the protein CASSLVGTGNTEAFF.

The CDR3 sequence: CASRDPSRGGEVAGYTF. CDR3 sequence (DNA): TGTGCCAGCAGAGACCCGTCCCGGGGGGGCGAGGTGGCTGGCTACACCTTC. The V gene is TRBV27, the J gene TRBJ1-2; possible D gene TRBD1, 6 bases. Trimming took 6 bases from V and 7 from J, leaving 27 bases between them. Germline V gene lookup returns CDR1 MNHEY and CDR2 SMNVEV (reference sequence). The CDR3 sequence is 17 residues long.

V is TRBV29-1 and J is TRBJ1-4; D is unclear. The CDR3 sequence is 13 residues long. Germline V gene lookup returns CDR1 SQVTM and CDR2 ANQGSEA. The V end lost 6 bases, the J end lost 6 bases, and 14 bases lay between the germline ends. The CDR3 DNA follows: TGCAGCGTCTTGGGCCCTGGCGATGAAAAACTGTTTTTT. Translation: CSVLGPGDEKLFF.

The V call is TRBV6-5, the J call TRBJ1-2; a weak D match, TRBD1 (6 bases). V shed 2 bases and J shed 4 bases, with 11 bases lying between them. The CDR3 is made up of 14 amino acids. Per the germline V gene, CDR1 is MNHEY and CDR2 is SVGAGI. CDR3: CASSYPTGSYGYTF. The CDR3 DNA is TGTGCCAGCAGTTACCCCACAGGGTCCTATGGCTACACCTTC.

The chain links TRBV2 to TRBJ1-6; 11 bases are a match to TRBD1. The germline CDR1 and CDR2 sequences are SNHLY and FYNNEI. CDR3 length: 16 amino acids. The J segment lost 10 bases and the V segment lost 7 bases, leaving 12 bases of the junction unmatched. The CDR3 sequence: CASMGGKGQGASPLHF. The CDR3 region has the DNA TGTGCCAGCATGGGAGGAAAAGGACAGGGGGCATCACCCCTCCACTTT.

The chain is built from TRBV5-8 and TRBJ1-1, with D possibly being TRBD1 (5 bases). The germline gives CDR1 SGHTS, CDR2 YDEGEE. The ends were cut back, 4 bases at V and 4 bases at J, with 17 bases in the middle. This CDR3 spans 15 amino acids. CDR3 in amino acids: CASSPDLRRGTEAFF. CDR3 bases: TGTGCCAGCAGCCCCGACCTTAGGAGGGGCACTGAAGCTTTCTTT.

The V call is TRBV28, the J call TRBJ2-2, with no clear D. V was shortened by 5 bases and J by 7 bases, with 5 bases between the two germline ends. Germline CDR1 reads MDHEN; CDR2 reads SYDVKM. The CDR3 loop spans 11 amino acids. The CDR3 loop is CASSTYGELFF. The CDR3 DNA reads TGTGCCAGCAGTACCTACGGGGAGCTGTTTTTT. Full variable domain (rest looked up from reference TRBV28 and TRBJ2-2): DVKVTQSSRYLVKRTGEKVFLECVQDMDHENMFWYRQDPGLGLRLIYFSYDVKMKEKGDIPEGYSVSREKKERFSLILESASTNQTSMYLCASSTYGELFFGEGSRLTVL.

The chain carries TRBV6-1 and TRBJ1-2, with D perhaps matching TRBD1 (5 bases). Trimming stripped 4 bases from V and 4 bases from J, with 19 bases between. Germline loops: CDR1 MNHNS, CDR2 SASEGT. The CDR3 is 16 amino acids. DNA for the CDR3: TGTGCCAGCAGTGCCCATTCGGCGGGGCTTACCTATGGCTACACCTTC. This codes for CASSAHSAGLTYGYTF.

The chain combines TRBV7-9 with TRBJ1-2; TRBD1 agrees at 9 bases. The germline V gene encodes CDR1 SEHNR and CDR2 FQNEAQ (reference sequence). CDR3 length equals 16 residues. V lost 5 bases, J lost 0 bases, and 7 bases stayed unmatched. The CDR3 nucleotides read TGTGCCAGCAGCCCAAAGGGACAGGGAGCTAACTATGGCTACACCTTC. It specifies CASSPKGQGANYGYTF.

The chain is built from TRBV6-1 and TRBJ1-5; no firm D call. V lost 2 bases and J lost 7, with 9 bases in between. This CDR3 spans 13 amino acids. CDR1 and CDR2 (germline): MNHNS, SASEGT. CDR3 protein: CASSERPGQPQHF. In nucleotides, the CDR3 is TGTGCCAGCAGTGAACGTCCCGGGCAGCCCCAGCATTTT.

The J gene is TRBJ1-2, the V gene TRBV7-8; D possibly corresponds to TRBD1 (5 bases). Trimming cost V 0 bases and J 6 bases, with 8 bases left between them. CDR3 length: 13 residues. From germline, CDR1 is SGHVS and CDR2 FQNEAQ. Here the CDR3 DNA reads TGTGCCAGCAGCTTAGCTGGCAGGGATGGCTACACCTTC. Its translation: CASSLAGRDGYTF.

V is TRBV7-9 and J is TRBJ1-4, with a weak D call TRBD1 (6 bases). The ends were cut back, 3 bases at V and 4 bases at J, with 15 bases in the middle. The CDR3 has 16 amino acids. Germline-derived CDR1 and CDR2 are SEHNR and FQNEAQ (reference sequence). CDR3 loop: CASSFRGDRHNEKLFF. The CDR3 nucleotides read TGTGCCAGCAGCTTTCGGGGTGACAGGCATAATGAAAAACTGTTTTTT. Complete variable domain (other parts from reference TRBV7-9 and TRBJ1-4): DTGVSQNPRHKITKRGQNVTFRCDPISEHNRLYWYRQTLGQGPEFLTYFQNEAQLEKSRLLSDRFSAERPKGSFSTLEIQRTEQGDSAMYLCASSFRGDRHNEKLFFGSGTQLSVL.

The CDR3 sequence: CASSSIRGLAYNEQFF. The CDR3 nucleotides are TGTGCCAGCAGCTCTATAAGGGGCCTCGCCTACAATGAGCAGTTCTTC. V gene TRBV7-8 combines with J gene TRBJ2-1; maybe TRBD1 (5 bases). Between the trimmed V and J ends, which lost 4 bases and 2 bases, there was a span of 15 bases. Looked up from germline, CDR1 is SGHVS and CDR2 is FQNEAQ. This CDR3 has 16 residues.

In its sample, this clone was seen once. V gene TRBV5-1 combines with J gene TRBJ1-2, with 10 bases matching TRBD1. The V gene end was trimmed by 0 bases and the J gene end by 6 bases; junction bases not matched to a gene: 2. The CDR3 consists of 14 residues. Germline CDR1 is SGHRS and CDR2 is YFSETQ. The CDR3 region is CASSLGTGGNGYTF. The CDR3, as DNA: TGCGCCAGCAGCTTGGGGACAGGGGGTAATGGCTACACCTTC.

The chain has TRBV4-1 and TRBJ2-5, with 9 bases lining up with TRBD2. The V and J ends lost 0 bases and 5 bases, in that order; junction bases with no gene match: 7. Germline V gene lookup returns CDR1 MGHRA and CDR2 YSYEKL. This CDR3 has 16 amino acids. The CDR3 DNA is TGCGCCAGCAGCCAAGATAGTGCGGGGGGGGGTGAGACCCAGTACTTC. This encodes CASSQDSAGGGETQYF.

The chain joins TRBV6-1 to TRBJ2-7; D possibly corresponds to TRBD1 (5 bases). Germline V lookup: CDR1 MNHNS, CDR2 SASEGT. The ends were cut back, 4 bases at V and 4 bases at J, with 11 bases in the middle. CDR3 length: 13 amino acids. As DNA, the CDR3 is TGTGCCAGCAGTGTAGAGAGGACATACGAGCAGTACTTC. Translation: CASSVERTYEQYF.

This clone was seen a handful of times. The genes are TRBV19 and TRBJ1-1; TRBD1 matches 7 bases. Unmatched junction bases numbered 9, after V lost 4 bases and J lost 1 base. Germline CDR1 LNHDA, CDR2 SQIVND (reference sequence). The CDR3 loop spans 16 amino acids. The CDR3, as DNA: TGTGCCAGTAGTACCTTTGACCGGGACAGGAACACTGAAGCTTTCTTT. This translates into CASSTFDRDRNTEAFF. The variable domain in full, completed from reference TRBV19 and TRBJ1-1, reads DGGITQSPKYLFRKEGQNVTLSCEQNLNHDAMYWYRQDPGQGLRLIYYSQIVNDFQKGDIAEGYSVSREKKESFPLTVTSAQKNPTAFYLCASSTFDRDRNTEAFFGQGTRLTVV.

The genes are TRBV27 and TRBJ2-1; no firm D call. Germline lookup yields CDR1 MNHEY and CDR2 SMNVEV (reference sequence). The CDR3 has 14 amino acids. V was trimmed by 5 bases and J by 0 bases, leaving 8 bases between them. CDR3 coding DNA: TGTGCCAGCAGTCTACGGAGCTCCTACAATGAGCAGTTCTTC. Its protein product is CASSLRSSYNEQFF.

This chain links TRBV28 with TRBJ1-2; possible D gene TRBD1, 6 bases. The germline V gene has CDR1 MDHEN and CDR2 SYDVKM. The CDR3 extends over 13 amino acids. Between the trimmed V and J ends, which lost 4 bases and 9 bases, there was a span of 15 bases. This chain's CDR3 is CASSSPGTWSYTF. The CDR3 DNA reads as TGTGCCAGCAGTTCCCCCGGGACATGGAGCTACACCTTC.

This chain connects TRBV28 to TRBJ1-1; D possibly corresponds to TRBD1 (5 bases). CDR1 is MDHEN, CDR2 SYDVKM, per germline. CDR3 length: 15 amino acids. V was cut by 3 bases and J by 1 base, with 12 bases left in between. The CDR3 reads CASSFWGSQNTEAFF. The CDR3 DNA follows: TGTGCCAGCAGTTTTTGGGGCAGCCAGAACACTGAAGCTTTCTTT.